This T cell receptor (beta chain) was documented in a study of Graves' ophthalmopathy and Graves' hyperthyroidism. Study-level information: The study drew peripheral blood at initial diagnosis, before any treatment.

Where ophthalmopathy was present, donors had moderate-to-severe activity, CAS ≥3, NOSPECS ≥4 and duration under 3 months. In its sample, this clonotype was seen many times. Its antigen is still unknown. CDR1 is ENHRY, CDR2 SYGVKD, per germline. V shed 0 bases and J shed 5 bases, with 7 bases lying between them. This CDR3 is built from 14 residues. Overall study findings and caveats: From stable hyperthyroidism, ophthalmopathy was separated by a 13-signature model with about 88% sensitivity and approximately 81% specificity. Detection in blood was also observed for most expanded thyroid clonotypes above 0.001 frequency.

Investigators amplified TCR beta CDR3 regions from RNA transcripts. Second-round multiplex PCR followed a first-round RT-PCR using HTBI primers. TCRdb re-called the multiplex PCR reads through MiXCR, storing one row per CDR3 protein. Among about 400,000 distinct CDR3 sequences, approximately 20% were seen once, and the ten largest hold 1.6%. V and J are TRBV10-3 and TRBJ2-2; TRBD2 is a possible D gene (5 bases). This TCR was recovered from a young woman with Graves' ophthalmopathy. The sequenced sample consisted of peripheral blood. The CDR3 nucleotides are TGTGCCATCAGTGAGTCGACGGGGACCGGGGAGCTGTTTTTT. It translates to CAISESTGTGELFF.